These 21 T cell receptor beta chains came from one sample sequenced in a study of CD8 T cells in Susac syndrome. Roughly 0.45 to 1 ug RNA was reverse transcribed with random hexamers. TCRdb used MiXCR to reprocess the immunoSEQ multiplex PCR reads, holding one entry per CDR3 protein. In the table there are 230,000 or so distinct CDR3 sequences, nearly 97% of which are singletons. Specimen: CD4+ T cells from PBMCs. Every receptor here comes from a human donor with multiple sclerosis.

This clonotype was seen once. The chain joins TRBV29-1 to TRBJ1-3; D gene uncertain. CDR3 length: 13 amino acids. Trimming took 4 bases from V and 1 from J, leaving 8 bases between them. Germline loops: CDR1 SQVTM, CDR2 ANQGSEA. The CDR3 loop reads CSVGLGSGNTIYF. CDR3 in DNA: TGCAGCGTTGGTCTGGGGTCTGGAAACACCATATATTTT.

V and J are TRBV3-1 and TRBJ1-1, with D possibly being TRBD1 (6 bases). V lost 4 bases and J 0 bases, leaving 9 bases between the germline ends. The CDR3 runs to 14 residues. From germline, CDR1 is LGHDT and CDR2 YNNKEL (reference sequence). In DNA, the CDR3 is TGTGCCAGCAGCCGGGGGCACGTGAACACTGAAGCTTTCTTT. Protein: CASSRGHVNTEAFF.

The rearrangement uses TRBV10-3 and TRBJ2-7, with D possibly being TRBD2 (5 bases). Germline assignment: CDR1 ENHRY and CDR2 SYGVKD. The CDR3 covers 13 residues. V lost 4 bases to trimming and J lost 2 bases, with 9 bases between them. CDR3 sequence: CAISGGPPYEQYF. The CDR3, as DNA: TGTGCCATCAGTGGCGGGCCCCCCTACGAGCAGTACTTC.

The chain recombines TRBV5-1 with TRBJ2-7; 11 bases are a match to TRBD2. The germline V gene has CDR1 SGHRS and CDR2 YFSETQ. V lost 5 bases to trimming and J lost 6 bases; unmatched junction nucleotides: 7. The CDR3 consists of 14 residues. CDR3 coding DNA: TGCGCCAGCAGAATAGCGGGGGGGACCTCCGAGCAGTACTTC. The encoded protein is CASRIAGGTSEQYF.

This clonotype was detected only once. The chain couples TRBV3-1 to TRBJ2-7; 9 nucleotides agree with TRBD2. V was pared by 3 bases and J by 7 bases, with 7 bases of the junction left unmatched. The CDR3 covers 14 residues. Germline V gene lookup returns CDR1 LGHDT and CDR2 YNNKEL (reference sequence). DNA of the CDR3: TGTGCCAGCAGCCATCTCGCGGGAGGGCCTGAGCAGTACTTC. As protein: CASSHLAGGPEQYF.

The rearrangement joins TRBV25-1 to TRBJ1-2, with D possibly being TRBD1 (5 bases). CDR3 size: 13 residues. Looked up from germline, CDR1 is MGHDK and CDR2 is SYGVNS. The V and J ends lost 2 bases and 3 bases respectively, with 7 bases between them. CDR3 sequence: CASSEGADYGYTF. The DNA for the CDR3 is TGTGCCAGCAGTGAAGGGGCTGACTATGGCTACACCTTC.

This clonotype has just one count. The chain has TRBV28 and TRBJ2-7; 8 positions agree with TRBD2. Germline assignment: CDR1 MDHEN and CDR2 SYDVKM. This CDR3 is built from 16 residues. V gave up 3 bases and J gave up 1 base; unmatched junction bases: 8. This chain's CDR3 is CASSFTLAGLSYEQYF. For the CDR3, the DNA is TGTGCCAGCAGTTTCACTTTAGCGGGACTTTCCTACGAGCAGTACTTC.

The chain carries TRBV20-1 and TRBJ1-5; perhaps TRBD1 as D (5 bases). The germline V gene has CDR1 DFQATT and CDR2 SNEGSKA (reference sequence). The CDR3 is made up of 12 amino acids. Trimming took 3 bases from V and 6 from J, leaving 9 bases between them. The CDR3 sequence is CSARAGPQPQHF. As DNA, the CDR3 is TGCAGTGCTAGGGCAGGGCCTCAGCCCCAGCATTTT.

The chain is built from TRBV20-1 and TRBJ2-5; 10 positions match TRBD2. Germline values: CDR1 DFQATT, CDR2 SNEGSKA (reference sequence). CDR3 length: 14 residues. J lost 4 bases, V lost 8 bases, and 10 bases had no gene match. This chain's CDR3 is CSTIAGGRGETQYF. In DNA, the CDR3 is TGCAGTACCATAGCGGGAGGCCGGGGAGAGACCCAGTACTTC.

V usage is TRBV29-1 and J usage is TRBJ2-7; 7 positions match TRBD1. Trimming cost V 5 bases and J 5 bases; bases outside gene matches: 3. The CDR3 consists of 11 residues. From germline, CDR1 is SQVTM and CDR2 ANQGSEA. CDR3 nucleotides: TGCAGCGTTCACAGGGGTCACGAGCAGTACTTC. Its protein is CSVHRGHEQYF.

The table lists this clonotype with a count of one. The V call is TRBV27, the J call TRBJ2-7; D gene uncertain. CDR1 MNHEY and CDR2 SMNVEV come from the germline V gene (reference sequence). The CDR3 loop spans 13 amino acids. V was shortened by 8 bases and J by 2 bases, with 13 bases between the two germline ends. Here the CDR3 reads CASLSVVTYEQYF. CDR3 DNA: TGTGCCAGCCTCTCGGTGGTGACCTACGAGCAGTACTTC.

The table lists this clonotype with a count of one. J is TRBJ2-7 and V is TRBV29-1; TRBD1 matches 7 bases. Germline V gene data show CDR1 as SQVTM and CDR2 as ANQGSEA. The J segment lost 2 bases and the V segment lost 6 bases, leaving 7 bases of the junction unmatched. This CDR3 contains 13 residues. DNA for the CDR3: TGCAGCGTCGCAAAGGGGGCGACCTACGAGCAGTACTTC. Its translation is CSVAKGATYEQYF.

In this sample, this clonotype turned up a few times. The chain recombines TRBV27 with TRBJ2-2; no firm D call. V was trimmed by 3 bases and J by 3 bases, leaving 5 bases between them. The CDR3 runs 13 residues. CDR1 is MNHEY and CDR2 is SMNVEV in the germline V gene (reference sequence). CDR3 sequence (DNA): TGTGCCAGCAGTTTGACCTACACCGGGGAGCTGTTTTTT. It yields the protein CASSLTYTGELFF.

The CDR3 spells CASSIRTRDEKLFF. The DNA of the CDR3 is TGTGCCAGTAGTATTAGGACACGAGATGAAAAACTGTTTTTT. The chain is built from TRBV19 and TRBJ1-4, with a tentative D call TRBD1 (5 bases). Between the trimmed V and J ends, which lost 3 bases and 6 bases, there was a span of 11 bases. The CDR3 has 14 residues. Germline V CDR1 and CDR2: LNHDA, SQIVND (reference sequence).

This clonotype appeared once. V is TRBV28 and J is TRBJ1-1; possible D gene TRBD1, 6 bases. Germline values: CDR1 MDHEN, CDR2 SYDVKM. Deletions cut 5 bases from V and 10 bases from J, with 11 bases between. The CDR3 is made up of 11 amino acids. The DNA for the CDR3 is TGTGCCAGCAGTATCCGGGGGCGAGCTTTCTTT. Encoded protein: CASSIRGRAFF.

The chain carries TRBV3-1 and TRBJ2-1; 7 bases line up with TRBD2. The CDR3 runs to 14 residues. J was trimmed by 11 bases and V by 1 base; bases with no gene match: 8. Germline V gives CDR1 LGHDT, CDR2 YNNKEL (reference sequence). The DNA for the CDR3 is TGTGCCAGCAGCCAAGGGGGGGGGTTGCCTCAGCAGTTCTTC. Its translation: CASSQGGGLPQQFF.

This chain uses TRBV5-4 with TRBJ1-2, with TRBD1 identical over 8 bases. Trimming at V came to 4 bases and at J to 4 bases, leaving 9 bases not matched to a gene. The CDR3 spans 15 residues. Looked up from germline, CDR1 is SGHNT and CDR2 is YYREEE (reference sequence). Here the CDR3 DNA reads TGTGCCAGCAGCAACCGGGACAGGCTTGGCTATGGCTACACCTTC. As protein: CASSNRDRLGYGYTF.

This sequence joins TRBV9 and TRBJ2-1; 7 positions match TRBD2. This CDR3 has 16 residues. CDR1 SGDLS and CDR2 YYNGEE come from the germline V gene. With V trimmed by 2 bases and J by 0 bases, 5 bases remained unmatched. The CDR3 protein is CASSVSSGSSYNEQFF. CDR3 DNA: TGTGCCAGCAGCGTCTCTAGCGGTAGCTCCTACAATGAGCAGTTCTTC.

The chain recombines TRBV5-1 with TRBJ2-7; tentatively, D is TRBD2 (6 bases). The germline gives CDR1 SGHRS, CDR2 YFSETQ. The V end was cut by 4 bases, the J end by 4 bases, with 15 bases between. This CDR3 has 14 residues. This CDR3 is CASSSDAAGYEQYF. CDR3 DNA sequence: TGCGCCAGCAGCAGTGATGCCGCGGGGTACGAGCAGTACTTC. Full variable domain (outside the CDR3, taken from reference TRBV5-1 and TRBJ2-7): KAGVTQTPRYLIKTRGQQVTLSCSPISGHRSVSWYQQTPGQGLQFLFEYFSETQRNKGNFPGRFSGRQFSNSRSEMNVSTLELGDSALYLCASSSDAAGYEQYFGPGTRLTVT.

The chain couples TRBV7-9 to TRBJ1-2; perhaps TRBD1 as D (6 bases). V gave up 2 bases and J gave up 8 bases, with 12 bases separating them. CDR1 SEHNR and CDR2 FQNEAQ come from the germline V gene (reference sequence). The CDR3 has 13 residues. CDR3 nucleotides: TGTGCCAGCAGCTTAAGGACAGAGGGGGGCTACACCTTC. Its protein is CASSLRTEGGYTF.

The chain carries TRBV3-1 and TRBJ2-1; 11 positions match TRBD1. Germline V gene sequence: CDR1 LGHDT, CDR2 YNNKEL (reference sequence). CDR3 size: 15 residues. J lost 7 bases, V lost 7 bases, and 9 bases had no gene match. The chain's CDR3 is CASTEDRGRLNEQFF. CDR3 sequence (DNA): TGTGCCAGCACCGAGGACAGGGGGCGTTTGAATGAGCAGTTCTTC.